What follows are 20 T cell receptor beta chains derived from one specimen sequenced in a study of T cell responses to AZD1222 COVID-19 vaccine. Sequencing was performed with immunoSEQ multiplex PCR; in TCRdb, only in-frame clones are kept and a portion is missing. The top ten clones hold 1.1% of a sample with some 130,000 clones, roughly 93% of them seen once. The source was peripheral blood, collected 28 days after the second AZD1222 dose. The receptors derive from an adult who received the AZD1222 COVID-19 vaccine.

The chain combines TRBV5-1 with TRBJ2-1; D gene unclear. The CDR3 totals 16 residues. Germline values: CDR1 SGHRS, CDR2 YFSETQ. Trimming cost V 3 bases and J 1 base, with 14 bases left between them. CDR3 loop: CASSSGIASSYNEQFF. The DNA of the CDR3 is TGCGCCAGCAGCTCGGGCATCGCGTCATCCTACAATGAGCAGTTCTTC.

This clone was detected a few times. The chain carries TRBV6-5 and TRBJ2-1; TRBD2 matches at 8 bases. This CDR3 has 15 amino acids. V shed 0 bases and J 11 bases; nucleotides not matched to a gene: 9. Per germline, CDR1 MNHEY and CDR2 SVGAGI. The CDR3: CASSYSSGTSDKQFF. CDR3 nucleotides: TGTGCCAGCAGTTACTCGTCCGGGACTAGTGATAAGCAGTTCTTC.

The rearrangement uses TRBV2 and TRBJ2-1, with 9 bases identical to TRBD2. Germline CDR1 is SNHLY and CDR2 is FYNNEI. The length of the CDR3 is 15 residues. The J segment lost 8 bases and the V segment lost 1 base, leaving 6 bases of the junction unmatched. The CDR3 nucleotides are TGTGCCAGCAGTGAAGTACTAGCGGGTTCCCATGAGCAGTTCTTC. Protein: CASSEVLAGSHEQFF. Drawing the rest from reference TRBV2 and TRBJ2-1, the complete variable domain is EPEVTQTPSHQVTQMGQEVILRCVPISNHLYFYWYRQILGQKVEFLVSFYNNEISEKSEIFDDQFSVERPDGSNFTLKIRSTKLEDSAMYFCASSEVLAGSHEQFFGPGTRLTVL.

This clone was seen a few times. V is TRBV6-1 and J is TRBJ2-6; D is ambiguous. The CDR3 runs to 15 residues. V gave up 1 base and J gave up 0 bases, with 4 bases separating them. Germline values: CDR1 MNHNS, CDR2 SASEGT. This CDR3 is CASSEELSGANVLTF. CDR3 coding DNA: TGTGCCAGCAGTGAAGAGCTCTCTGGGGCCAACGTCCTGACTTTC.

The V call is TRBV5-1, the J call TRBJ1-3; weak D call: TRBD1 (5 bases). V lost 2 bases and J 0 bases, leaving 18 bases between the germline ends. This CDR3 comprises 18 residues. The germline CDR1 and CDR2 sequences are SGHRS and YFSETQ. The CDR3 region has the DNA TGCGCCAGCAGCTTAACCGGGACCATAATGGGCTCTGGAAACACCATATATTTT. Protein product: CASSLTGTIMGSGNTIYF.

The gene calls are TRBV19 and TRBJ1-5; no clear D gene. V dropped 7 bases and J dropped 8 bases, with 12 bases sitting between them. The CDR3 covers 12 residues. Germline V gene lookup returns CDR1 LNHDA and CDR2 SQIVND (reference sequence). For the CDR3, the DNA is TGTGCCAGTACCGGTGATAGGAAGCCCCAGCATTTT. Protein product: CASTGDRKPQHF.

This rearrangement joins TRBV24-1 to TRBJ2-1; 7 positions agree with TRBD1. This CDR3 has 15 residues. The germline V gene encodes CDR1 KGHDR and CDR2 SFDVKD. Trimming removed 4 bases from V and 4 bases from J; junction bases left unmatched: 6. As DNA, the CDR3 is TGTGCCACCAGTGAGGGACAGTGGGGTTACAATGAGCAGTTCTTC. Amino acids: CATSEGQWGYNEQFF.

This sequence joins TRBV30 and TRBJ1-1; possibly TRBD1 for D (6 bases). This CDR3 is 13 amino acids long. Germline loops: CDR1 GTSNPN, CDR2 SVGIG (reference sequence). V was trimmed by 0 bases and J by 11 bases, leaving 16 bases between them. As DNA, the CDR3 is TGTGCCTGGAGTGTATATCCCGGGACATTGGCTTTCTTT. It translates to CAWSVYPGTLAFF.

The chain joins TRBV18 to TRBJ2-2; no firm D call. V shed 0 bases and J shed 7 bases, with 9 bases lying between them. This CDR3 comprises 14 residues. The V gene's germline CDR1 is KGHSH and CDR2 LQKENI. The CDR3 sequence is CASSPPRLIGELFF. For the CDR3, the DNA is TGTGCCAGCTCACCACCTAGACTGATCGGGGAGCTGTTTTTT.

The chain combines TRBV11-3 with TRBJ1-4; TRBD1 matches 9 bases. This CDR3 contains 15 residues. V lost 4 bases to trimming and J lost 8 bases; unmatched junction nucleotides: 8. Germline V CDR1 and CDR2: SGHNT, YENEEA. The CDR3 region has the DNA TGTGCCAGCAGCTCTGGACAGGGGCGAGGGGAAAAACTGTTTTTT. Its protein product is CASSSGQGRGEKLFF.

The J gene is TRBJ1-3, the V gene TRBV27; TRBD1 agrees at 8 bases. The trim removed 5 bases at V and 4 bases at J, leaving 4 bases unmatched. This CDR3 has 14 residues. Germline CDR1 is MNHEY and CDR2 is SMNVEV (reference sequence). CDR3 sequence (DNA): TGTGCCAGCAGTCAGGGGGCTTGGGGAAACACCATATATTTT. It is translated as CASSQGAWGNTIYF.

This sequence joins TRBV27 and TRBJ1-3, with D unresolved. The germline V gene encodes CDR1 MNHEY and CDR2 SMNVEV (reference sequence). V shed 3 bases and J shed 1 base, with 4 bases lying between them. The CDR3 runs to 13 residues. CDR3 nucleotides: TGTGCCAGCAGTTTCTCTTCTGGAAACACCATATATTTT. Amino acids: CASSFSSGNTIYF.

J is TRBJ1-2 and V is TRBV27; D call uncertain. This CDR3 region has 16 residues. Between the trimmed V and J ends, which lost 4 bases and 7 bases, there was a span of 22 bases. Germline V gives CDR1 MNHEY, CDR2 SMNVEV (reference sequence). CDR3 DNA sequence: TGTGCCAGCAGTTATCTGGTCGGCAGGAGTCTCTCTGGCTACACCTTC. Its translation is CASSYLVGRSLSGYTF.

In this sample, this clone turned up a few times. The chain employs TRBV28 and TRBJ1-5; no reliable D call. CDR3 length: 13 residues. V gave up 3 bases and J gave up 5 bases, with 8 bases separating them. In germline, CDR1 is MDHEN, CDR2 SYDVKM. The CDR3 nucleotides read TGTGCCAGCAGTTTGAACGGTTATCAGCCCCAGCATTTT. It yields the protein CASSLNGYQPQHF.

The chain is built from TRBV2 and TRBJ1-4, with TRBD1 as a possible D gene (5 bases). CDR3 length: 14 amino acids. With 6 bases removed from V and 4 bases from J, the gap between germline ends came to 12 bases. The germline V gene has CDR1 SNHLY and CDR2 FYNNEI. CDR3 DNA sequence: TGTGCCAGCAGAAAGACAGCACGTAATGAAAAACTGTTTTTT. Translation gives CASRKTARNEKLFF.

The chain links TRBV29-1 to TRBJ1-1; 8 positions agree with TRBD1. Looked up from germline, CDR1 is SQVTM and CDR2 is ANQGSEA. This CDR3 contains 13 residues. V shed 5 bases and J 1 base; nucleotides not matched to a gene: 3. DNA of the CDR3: TGCAGCGTTTGGACAGGGACGAACACTGAAGCTTTCTTT. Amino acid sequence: CSVWTGTNTEAFF.

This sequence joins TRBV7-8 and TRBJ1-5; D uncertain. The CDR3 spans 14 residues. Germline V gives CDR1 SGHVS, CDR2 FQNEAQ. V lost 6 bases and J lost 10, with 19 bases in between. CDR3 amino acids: CASRTDSAWGPQHF. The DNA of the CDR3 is TGTGCCAGCAGAACAGACTCAGCCTGGGGACCCCAGCATTTT.

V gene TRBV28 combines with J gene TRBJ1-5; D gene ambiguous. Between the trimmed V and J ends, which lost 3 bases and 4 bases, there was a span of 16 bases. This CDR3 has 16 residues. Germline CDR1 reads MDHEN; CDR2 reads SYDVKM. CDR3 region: CASSLGSARRNQPQHF. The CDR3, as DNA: TGTGCCAGCAGTTTGGGTTCGGCGAGAAGGAATCAGCCCCAGCATTTT.

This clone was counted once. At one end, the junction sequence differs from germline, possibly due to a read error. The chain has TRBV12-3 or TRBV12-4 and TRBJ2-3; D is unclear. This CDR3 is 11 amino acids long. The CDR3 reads CASSRSETQYF. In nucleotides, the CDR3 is TGTGCCAGCAGTCGATCAGAGACGCAGTATTTT.

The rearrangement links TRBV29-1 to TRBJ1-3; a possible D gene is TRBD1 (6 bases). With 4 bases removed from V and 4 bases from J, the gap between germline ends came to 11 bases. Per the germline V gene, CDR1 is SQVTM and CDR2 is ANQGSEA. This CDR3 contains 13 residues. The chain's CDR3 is CSVGGARGNTIYF. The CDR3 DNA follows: TGCAGCGTTGGGGGGGCGCGGGGAAACACCATATATTTT.